The 26 T cell receptor beta chains presented below share a single source sample, sequenced in a study of cytomegalovirus exposure and HLA in healthy donors. PCR primers comprised 60 Vbeta and 13 Jbeta primers. The repertoire was sequenced with immunoSEQ multiplex PCR; TCRdb's copy has only in-frame clones and lacks some. The sample lists approximately 150,000 clones, 75% occurring once. Sequencing was carried out using PBMCs. All receptors come from a man aged 18 to 35 in good health and CMV-seropositive.

Concerning this clone itself: One junction end disagrees with the germline gene, perhaps due to a read error. This rearrangement joins TRBV6-1 to TRBJ1-2; the D is unclear. Looked up from germline, CDR1 is MNHNS and CDR2 is SASEGT. This CDR3 region has 11 residues. CDR3 DNA: TGTGCCAGCAGGGGTGACTACGGCTACACCTTC. It yields the protein CASRGDYGYTF.

The V call is TRBV7-3, the J call TRBJ1-1; no clear D. There are 13 residues in the CDR3. V was cut by 4 bases and J by 2 bases, with 8 bases left in between. The germline V gene encodes CDR1 SGHTA and CDR2 FQGTGA. In nucleotides, the CDR3 is TGTGCCAGCAGCTCTAATTCTAACACTGAAGCTTTCTTT. Amino acid sequence: CASSSNSNTEAFF. The full variable domain, its missing parts supplied by reference TRBV7-3 and TRBJ1-1, is GAGVSQTPSNKVTEKGKYVELRCDPISGHTALYWYRQSLGQGPEFLIYFQGTGAADDSGLPNDRFFAVRPEGSVSTLKIQRTERGDSAVYLCASSSNSNTEAFFGQGTRLTVV.

This clone has more than one count but fewer than ten. The junction does not match germline at one end; this may be a read error. This chain connects TRBV5-4 to TRBJ2-5; 7 nucleotides align to TRBD2. This CDR3 is built from 15 residues. Germline V gene lookup returns CDR1 SGHNT and CDR2 YYREEE (reference sequence). The CDR3 region is CASSSVGSGQGTQYF. As DNA, the CDR3 is TGTGCCAGCAGCTCCGTGGGTAGCGGGCAAGGGACCCAGTACTTC.

This clone was counted only a few times. CDR3 bases: TGTGCCAGCAGTTTTTTCACAGGGGGCTCTCATCAGCCCCAGCATTTT. Its translation is CASSFFTGGSHQPQHF. The V call is TRBV28, the J call TRBJ1-5; 9 positions match TRBD1. CDR3 length equals 16 residues. Germline V CDR1 and CDR2: MDHEN, SYDVKM. Losses at the gene ends were 3 bases for V and 5 bases for J; bases not matched to a gene: 8.

This chain joins TRBV13 and TRBJ2-7; TRBD1 aligns across 12 bases. Germline loops: CDR1 PRHDT, CDR2 FYEKMQ (reference sequence). The CDR3 runs 17 residues. After removal of 4 bases from V and 3 bases from J, the junction contained 10 bases not matched to a gene. DNA of the CDR3: TGTGCCAGCAGCTCCTACAAAGGGACAGGGGGCGTCTACGAGCAGTACTTC. Protein product: CASSSYKGTGGVYEQYF.

This chain uses TRBV6-1 with TRBJ1-2; the D gene is possibly TRBD1 (5 bases). The ends were cut back, 0 bases at V and 2 bases at J, with 7 bases in the middle. This CDR3 contains 14 residues. Germline CDR1 reads MNHNS; CDR2 reads SASEGT. Here the CDR3 reads CASSEARQNYGYTF. In DNA, the CDR3 is TGTGCCAGCAGTGAAGCTAGACAGAACTATGGCTACACCTTC.

The CDR3 bases are TGTGCCAGCAGCCCTCGGGGTTCTCCACGCTCCTACGAGCAGTACTTC. Its protein is CASSPRGSPRSYEQYF. The chain is built from TRBV28 and TRBJ2-7, with D tentatively TRBD2 (5 bases). CDR3 length: 16 residues. Trimming removed 6 bases from V and 0 bases from J, with 18 bases in between. The germline V gene has CDR1 MDHEN and CDR2 SYDVKM.

The V gene is TRBV29-1, the J gene TRBJ2-7; a weak D match, TRBD2 (6 bases). The CDR3 totals 11 residues. From germline, CDR1 is SQVTM and CDR2 ANQGSEA. Trimming removed 6 bases from V and 4 bases from J, with 10 bases in between. CDR3 DNA sequence: TGCAGCGTGGGACTTCAATACGAGCAGTACTTC. This encodes CSVGLQYEQYF.

The rearrangement links TRBV2 to TRBJ2-7; TRBD2 is a possible D gene (7 bases). Germline CDR1 is SNHLY and CDR2 is FYNNEI. Trimming took off 4 bases at V and 4 bases at J, with 17 bases between the two ends. This CDR3 spans 15 amino acids. The CDR3 DNA reads as TGTGCCAGCAGTGTTCTGGGAGGGGGACTTTACGAGCAGTACTTC. It codes for CASSVLGGGLYEQYF.

The chain uses TRBV7-9 and TRBJ2-5; 9 nucleotides agree with TRBD2. V shed 2 bases and J 3 bases; nucleotides not matched to a gene: 13. CDR1 is SEHNR and CDR2 is FQNEAQ in the germline V gene (reference sequence). The CDR3 is 18 residues long. The CDR3 bases are TGTGCCAGCAGCTTAAGCATAGTAGCGGGAGCGTTGAAAGAGACCCAGTACTTC. Translated: CASSLSIVAGALKETQYF.

V usage is TRBV4-1 and J usage is TRBJ2-7; 9 nucleotides agree with TRBD2. Germline V gene sequence: CDR1 MGHRA, CDR2 YSYEKL. Trimming took 4 bases from V and 2 from J; bases not matched to a gene: 6. The CDR3 has 15 residues. The CDR3 is CASSLRLAETYEQYF. CDR3 coding DNA: TGCGCCAGCAGCCTCCGACTAGCGGAAACCTACGAGCAGTACTTC.

The rearrangement joins TRBV11-3 to TRBJ2-2; TRBD1 agrees at 7 bases. The CDR3 runs to 18 residues. J lost 0 bases, V lost 4 bases, and 11 bases had no gene match. Germline lookup yields CDR1 SGHNT and CDR2 YENEEA. The CDR3 reads CASSSTSWGQTNTGELFF. The DNA of the CDR3 is TGTGCCAGCAGCTCGACGTCGTGGGGACAGACGAACACCGGGGAGCTGTTTTTT.

The V call is TRBV30, the J call TRBJ1-2, with D perhaps matching TRBD1 (5 bases). This CDR3 has 13 residues. CDR1 is GTSNPN and CDR2 is SVGIG in the germline V gene (reference sequence). With 3 bases removed from V and 2 bases from J, the gap between germline ends came to 10 bases. CDR3 loop: CAWSLQENYGYTF. CDR3 bases: TGTGCCTGGAGCTTACAGGAGAACTATGGCTACACCTTC.

The gene calls are TRBV30 and TRBJ2-1; 7 nucleotides line up with TRBD2. The CDR3 covers 17 residues. The V segment lost 3 bases and the J segment 0 bases; nucleotides outside the gene matches: 11. Germline CDR1 GTSNPN, CDR2 SVGIG (reference sequence). CDR3 sequence (DNA): TGTGCCTGGAGCCCTGCCGGGAGGACTAGCTCCTACAATGAGCAGTTCTTC. The encoded protein is CAWSPAGRTSSYNEQFF.

The gene calls are TRBV30 and TRBJ1-1; 11 nucleotides line up with TRBD1. Germline V gene data show CDR1 as GTSNPN and CDR2 as SVGIG (reference sequence). There are 12 residues in the CDR3. Unmatched junction bases numbered 2, after V lost 2 bases and J lost 9 bases. The CDR3 region is CAWSTDRGQAFF. The DNA for the CDR3 is TGTGCCTGGAGTACGGACAGGGGGCAAGCTTTCTTT. The full variable domain, in which reference TRBV30 and TRBJ1-1 provide the parts outside the CDR3, is SQTIHQWPATLVQPVGSPLSLECTVEGTSNPNLYWYRQAAGRGLQLLFYSVGIGQISSEVPQNLSASRPQDRQFILSSKKLLLSDSGFYLCAWSTDRGQAFFGQGTRLTVV.

V gene TRBV19 combines with J gene TRBJ1-1; D unresolved. V lost 1 base, J lost 1 base, and 16 bases lay in between. The length of the CDR3 is 17 residues. Per the germline V gene, CDR1 is LNHDA and CDR2 is SQIVND (reference sequence). The CDR3 here is CASSIAQRPLKNTEAFF. DNA for the CDR3: TGTGCCAGTAGTATAGCCCAGCGGCCTCTGAAGAACACTGAAGCTTTCTTT.

The rearrangement links TRBV28 to TRBJ1-1, with D possibly matching TRBD1 (5 bases). Trimming took off 2 bases at V and 3 bases at J, with 10 bases between the two ends. CDR1 MDHEN and CDR2 SYDVKM come from the germline V gene. The CDR3 extends over 14 amino acids. CDR3 nucleotide sequence: TGTGCCAGCAGTTTAAGTCCGGGGGACACTGAAGCTTTCTTT. This encodes CASSLSPGDTEAFF.

The chain is built from TRBV28 and TRBJ2-2; D gene uncertain. The V gene's germline CDR1 is MDHEN and CDR2 SYDVKM. The V end was cut by 1 base, the J end by 2 bases, with 2 bases between. CDR3 length equals 13 residues. DNA for the CDR3: TGTGCCAGCAGTTTATCTAACACCGGGGAGCTGTTTTTT. Translated: CASSLSNTGELFF. Looking up the rest from reference TRBV28 and TRBJ2-2 gives the full variable domain: DVKVTQSSRYLVKRTGEKVFLECVQDMDHENMFWYRQDPGLGLRLIYFSYDVKMKEKGDIPEGYSVSREKKERFSLILESASTNQTSMYLCASSLSNTGELFFGEGSRLTVL.

This clone has a handful of counts. The chain is built from TRBV6-1 and TRBJ1-2, with 8 bases matching TRBD1. With 8 bases clipped from V and 8 bases from J, the junction kept 13 bases outside the gene matches. The CDR3 has 14 residues. Per germline, CDR1 MNHNS and CDR2 SASEGT. CDR3 in amino acids: CASLEGRGLLGYTF. The CDR3 DNA follows: TGTGCCAGCTTGGAGGGCAGGGGGCTTTTGGGCTACACCTTC.

The chain has TRBV16 and TRBJ1-4; D gene uncertain. Germline CDR1 KGHSY, CDR2 FQNENV. This CDR3 spans 15 amino acids. The ends were cut back, 6 bases at V and 1 base at J, with 12 bases in the middle. The CDR3 region is CASRLPSGTNEKLFF. CDR3 sequence (DNA): TGTGCCAGCAGACTTCCTTCAGGAACTAATGAAAAACTGTTTTTT.

This chain joins TRBV28 and TRBJ1-5; D gene uncertain. V shed 3 bases and J shed 4 bases, with 16 bases lying between them. The CDR3 totals 16 residues. Germline CDR1 and CDR2: MDHEN and SYDVKM. The chain's CDR3 is CASSLGGRGLNQPQHF. DNA of the CDR3: TGTGCCAGCAGTTTGGGAGGTCGGGGTTTAAATCAGCCCCAGCATTTT.

This chain joins TRBV6-1 and TRBJ2-7; TRBD1 matches 7 bases. Germline values: CDR1 MNHNS, CDR2 SASEGT. The V and J ends lost 4 bases and 1 base, in that order; junction bases with no gene match: 10. This CDR3 has 16 amino acids. The CDR3 DNA reads as TGTGCCAGCAGTGGGGAACGCGGACAGGCTTCCTACGAGCAGTACTTC. Translated: CASSGERGQASYEQYF.

CDR3 loop: CASSSYSGYGYGYTF. The CDR3 bases are TGTGCCAGCAGCTCTTACTCAGGGTACGGCTATGGCTACACCTTC. This chain joins TRBV5-4 and TRBJ1-2; D possibly corresponds to TRBD1 (5 bases). V was clipped by 3 bases and J by 4 bases, with 16 bases between them. The CDR3 covers 15 residues. Germline CDR1 and CDR2: SGHNT and YYREEE (reference sequence).

The genes are TRBV5-1 and TRBJ2-7; D is possibly TRBD1 (6 bases). Trimming cost V 3 bases and J 11 bases, with 18 bases left between them. CDR1 is SGHRS and CDR2 is YFSETQ in the germline V gene. The CDR3 loop spans 13 amino acids. CDR3 coding DNA: TGCGCCAGCAGCTCCGAAAGTACAGGGCACAAGTACTTC. Amino acids: CASSSESTGHKYF.

The V gene is TRBV9, the J gene TRBJ2-1, with TRBD1 matching 8 bases. V lost 3 bases, J lost 7 bases, and 6 bases stayed unmatched. The CDR3 is made up of 14 amino acids. CDR1 and CDR2 (germline): SGDLS, YYNGEE. This CDR3 reads CASSAQGADNEQFF. The CDR3 nucleotides are TGTGCCAGCAGCGCTCAGGGGGCGGATAATGAGCAGTTCTTC.

This clone has just one count. This chain joins TRBV7-9 and TRBJ2-7; no clear D gene. CDR3 length: 11 residues. Trimming removed 1 base at V and 6 bases at J, with 4 bases between. Germline V gene data show CDR1 as SEHNR and CDR2 as FQNEAQ (reference sequence). The CDR3 protein is CASSLGVEQYF. The CDR3 nucleotides are TGTGCCAGCAGCTTAGGAGTCGAGCAGTACTTC.